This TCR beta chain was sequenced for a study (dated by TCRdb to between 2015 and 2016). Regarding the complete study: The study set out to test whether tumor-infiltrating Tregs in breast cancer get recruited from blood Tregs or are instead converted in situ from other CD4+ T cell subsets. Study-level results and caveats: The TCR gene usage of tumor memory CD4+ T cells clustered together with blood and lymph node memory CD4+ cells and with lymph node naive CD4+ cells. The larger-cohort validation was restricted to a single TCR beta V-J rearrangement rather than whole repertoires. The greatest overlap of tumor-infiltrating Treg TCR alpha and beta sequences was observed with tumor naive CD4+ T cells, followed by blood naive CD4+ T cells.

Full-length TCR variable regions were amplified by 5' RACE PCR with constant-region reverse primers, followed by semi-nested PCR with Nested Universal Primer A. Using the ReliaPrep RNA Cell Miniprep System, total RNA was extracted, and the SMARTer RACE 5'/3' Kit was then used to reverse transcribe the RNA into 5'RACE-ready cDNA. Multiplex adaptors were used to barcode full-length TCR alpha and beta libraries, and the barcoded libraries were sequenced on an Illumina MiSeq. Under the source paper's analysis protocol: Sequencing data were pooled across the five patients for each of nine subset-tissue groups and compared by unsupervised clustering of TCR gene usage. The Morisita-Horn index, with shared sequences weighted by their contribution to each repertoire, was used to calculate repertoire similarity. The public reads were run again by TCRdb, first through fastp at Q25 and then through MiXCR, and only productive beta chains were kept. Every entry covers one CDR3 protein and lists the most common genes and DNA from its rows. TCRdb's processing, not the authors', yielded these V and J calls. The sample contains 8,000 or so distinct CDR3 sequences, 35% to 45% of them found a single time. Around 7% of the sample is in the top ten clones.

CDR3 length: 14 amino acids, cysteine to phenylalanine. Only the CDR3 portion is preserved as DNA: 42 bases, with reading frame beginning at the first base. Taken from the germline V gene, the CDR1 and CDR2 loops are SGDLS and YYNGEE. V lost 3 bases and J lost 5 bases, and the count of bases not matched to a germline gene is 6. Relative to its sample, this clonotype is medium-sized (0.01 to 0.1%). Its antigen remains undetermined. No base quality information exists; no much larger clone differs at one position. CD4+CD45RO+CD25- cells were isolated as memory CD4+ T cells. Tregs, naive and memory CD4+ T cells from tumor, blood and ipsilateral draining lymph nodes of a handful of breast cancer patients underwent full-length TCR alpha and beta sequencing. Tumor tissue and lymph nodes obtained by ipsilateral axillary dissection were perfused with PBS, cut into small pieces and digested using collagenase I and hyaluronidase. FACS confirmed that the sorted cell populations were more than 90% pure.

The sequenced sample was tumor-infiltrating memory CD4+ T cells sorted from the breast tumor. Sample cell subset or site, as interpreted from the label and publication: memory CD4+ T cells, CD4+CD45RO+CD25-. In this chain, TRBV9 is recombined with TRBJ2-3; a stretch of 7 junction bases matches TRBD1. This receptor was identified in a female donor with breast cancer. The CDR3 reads CASSEPYRGDTQYF. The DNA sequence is TGTGCCAGCAGCGAACCCTACAGGGGAGATACGCAGTATTTT.